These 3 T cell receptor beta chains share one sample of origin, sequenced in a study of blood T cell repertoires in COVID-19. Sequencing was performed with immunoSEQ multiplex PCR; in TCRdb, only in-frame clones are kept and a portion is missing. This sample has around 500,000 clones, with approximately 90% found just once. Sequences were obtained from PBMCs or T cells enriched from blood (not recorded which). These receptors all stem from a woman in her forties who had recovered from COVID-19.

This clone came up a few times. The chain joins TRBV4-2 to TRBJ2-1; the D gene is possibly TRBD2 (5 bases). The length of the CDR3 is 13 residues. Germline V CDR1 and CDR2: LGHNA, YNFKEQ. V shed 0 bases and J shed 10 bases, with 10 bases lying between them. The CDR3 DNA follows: TGTGCCAGCAGCCAAGAACCGGGGTCAGAGCAGTTCTTC. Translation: CASSQEPGSEQFF.

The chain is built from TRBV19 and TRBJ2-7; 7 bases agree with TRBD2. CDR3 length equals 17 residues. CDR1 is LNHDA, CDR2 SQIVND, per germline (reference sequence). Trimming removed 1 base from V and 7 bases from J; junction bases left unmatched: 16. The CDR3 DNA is TGTGCCAGTAGTATAGGCCCTAGGGCGGGAGTAGGAAGAGAGCAGTACTTC. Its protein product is CASSIGPRAGVGREQYF.

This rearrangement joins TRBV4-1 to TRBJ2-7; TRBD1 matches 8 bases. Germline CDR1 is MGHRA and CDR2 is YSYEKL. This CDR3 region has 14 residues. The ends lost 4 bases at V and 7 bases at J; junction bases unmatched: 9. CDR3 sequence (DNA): TGCGCCAGCAGCCTCGGACAGGGAAGTGGGGAGCAGTACTTC. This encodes CASSLGQGSGEQYF.